Included here is one T cell receptor (beta chain) sequence, with context. The record originates from a study of blood T cell repertoires in COVID-19. Study-wide background: Sites across the United States, Italy and Spain contributed samples from acute and convalescent COVID-19.

Seattle's cohort entered during active infection and was followed longitudinally. Trimming removed 3 bases at V and 4 bases at J, with 16 bases between. Germline CDR1 reads SGHVS; CDR2 reads FQNEAQ. CDR3 size: 16 residues. Authors' data handling: The authors estimated nucleated cell counts from reference gene primer amplification. Repertoires were generated with immunoSEQ multiplex PCR, while TCRdb's copy carries only in-frame clones and drops some. V, J and clone size are taken as reported in that table, and D and trimming were inferred from the DNA itself. Here the sample spans 250,000 to 350,000 clones, roughly nine tenths being singletons.

V usage is TRBV7-8 and J usage is TRBJ1-5, with D possibly TRBD1 on 6 matching bases. What was sequenced was peripheral blood. This sequence was found in a woman younger than 45 with COVID-19, enrolled during active disease. CDR3 amino acids: CASSFQSYGTNQPQHF. The DNA of the CDR3 is TGTGCCAGCAGCTTCCAATCTTACGGGACAAATCAGCCCCAGCATTTT.